This is a list of T cell receptor beta chains from one sample in a study of shared clonotypes between healthy human individuals. The protocol was immunoSEQ multiplex PCR, while the TCRdb copy is restricted to in-frame clones and leaves out a portion. Of 650,000 to 800,000 clones listed, roughly 94% are singletons. What was sequenced was naive CD8+ T cells sorted from blood. The source of these receptors is a man aged 25-45 years in good health. Both conserved end residues are part of each CDR3. The order of the fields is CDR3 protein, CDR3 DNA, D gene, clone size, V gene, J gene. The D gene is left open where the match is weak. Size is omitted from some rows. Given values are once, few, many or a class for expanded clones.

CASGFSGRATDTQYF	TGTGCTAGTGGCTTTAGCGGGAGGGCTACAGATACGCAGTATTTT	TRBD2	-	TRBV12-5	TRBJ2-3
CASRTGSEAFF	TGTGCCAGCAGAACCGGATCTGAAGCTTTCTTT	-	-	TRBV2	TRBJ1-1
CASSGEFYEQYF	TGTGCCAGCAGTGGGGAGTTCTACGAGCAGTACTTC	-	once	TRBV2	TRBJ2-7
CASSLSGTGFENEQFF	TGCGCCAGCAGCCTTTCCGGGACAGGGTTTGAGAATGAGCAGTTCTTC	TRBD1	-	TRBV4-1	TRBJ2-1
CASSSSRQENTEAFF	TGTGCCAGCAGTTCCTCCCGGCAGGAGAACACTGAAGCTTTCTTT	-	-	TRBV28	TRBJ1-1
CASSLAGLAGGPDYEQYF	TGTGCCAGCAGCTTAGCTGGACTAGCGGGAGGGCCGGACTACGAGCAGTACTTC	TRBD2	-	TRBV7-9	TRBJ2-7
CASSPWTGSSYEQYF	TGTGCCAGCAGCCCATGGACAGGGAGCTCCTACGAGCAGTACTTC	TRBD1	once	TRBV11-2	TRBJ2-7
CASSLDSGPPKQYF	TGCGCCAGCAGCTTGGACAGCGGGCCGCCGAAGCAGTACTTC	-	-	TRBV5-1	TRBJ2-7
CASSFGAVQETQYF	TGTGCCAGCAGCTTTGGGGCAGTCCAAGAGACCCAGTACTTC	-	-	TRBV5-6	TRBJ2-5
CASAGPSGRIENTGELFF	TGTGCCAGTGCGGGGCCTAGCGGGAGGATCGAGAACACCGGGGAGCTGTTTTTT	TRBD2	-	TRBV19	TRBJ2-2
CASSIEPGGNTEAFF	TGTGCCAGTAGTATAGAGCCGGGAGGGAACACTGAAGCTTTCTTT	-	-	TRBV19	TRBJ1-1
CASRKDGQETQYF	TGTGCCAGCAGGAAGGACGGACAAGAGACCCAGTACTTC	-	-	TRBV6-1	TRBJ2-5
CASSLADGGEQYF	TGTGCCAGCTCTCTTGCGGATGGGGGCGAGCAGTACTTC	-	-	TRBV18	TRBJ2-7
CASSLIRSLAAEETQYF	TGTGCCAGCAGCTTAATCCGCTCCCTAGCGGCAGAAGAGACCCAGTACTTC	TRBD2	-	TRBV11-2	TRBJ2-5
CASSSFIRDGTQYF	TGTGCCAGCAGCTCCTTCATAAGGGATGGGACCCAGTACTTC	-	-	TRBV7-9	TRBJ2-5
CASSQPPGQGMNEQFF	TGCGCCAGCAGTCAACCACCGGGACAGGGAATGAATGAGCAGTTCTTC	TRBD1	-	TRBV23-1	TRBJ2-1
CASSDFLGRYNEQFF	TGCGCCAGCAGTGACTTCCTCGGGAGGTACAATGAGCAGTTCTTC	TRBD2	-	TRBV10-1	TRBJ2-1
CASSLEGRHIQYF	TGTGCCAGCAGCTTAGAAGGACGGCACATTCAGTACTTC	-	-	TRBV5-4	TRBJ2-4
CASSSVASGRVYNEQFF	TGTGCCAGCAGCTCAGTGGCAAGCGGGAGGGTTTACAATGAGCAGTTCTTC	TRBD2	-	TRBV7-8	TRBJ2-1
CASSLTSGSEQFF	TGTGCCAGCAGTTTAACTAGCGGGAGTGAGCAGTTCTTC	TRBD2	-	TRBV28	TRBJ2-1
CASSRKGQAAYEQYF	TGTGCCAGCAGTCGAAAGGGACAGGCCGCCTACGAGCAGTACTTC	TRBD1	-	TRBV27	TRBJ2-7
CASSYLSIPGELFF	TGTGCCAGCAGTTACCTCTCCATCCCCGGGGAGCTGTTTTTT	-	-	TRBV6-5	TRBJ2-2
CASSRGSRWETQYF	TGTGCCAGCAGCCGTGGGTCACGGTGGGAGACCCAGTACTTC	-	-	TRBV27	TRBJ2-5
CAWSDLAGGINEQFF	TGTGCCTGGAGTGACCTAGCGGGGGGCATCAATGAGCAGTTCTTC	TRBD2	once	TRBV30	TRBJ2-1
CASSLGTSGKFTDTQYF	TGTGCCAGCAGTCTTGGGACTAGCGGGAAATTCACAGATACGCAGTATTTT	TRBD2	-	TRBV2	TRBJ2-3
CASSRRDRGWRSNQPQHF	TGTGCCAGCAGCCGCCGGGACAGGGGATGGCGGAGCAATCAGCCCCAGCATTTT	TRBD1	-	TRBV11-3	TRBJ1-5
CSVEGTGKVDEQYF	TGCAGCGTTGAAGGGACAGGGAAGGTGGACGAGCAGTACTTC	TRBD1	-	TRBV29-1	TRBJ2-7
CASSLGLTDYEQYF	TGTGCCAGCAGCTTAGGCCTAACGGACTACGAGCAGTACTTC	-	-	TRBV13	TRBJ2-7
CASSLDGSSYNEQFF	TGTGCCAGCAGCTTGGACGGAAGCTCCTACAATGAGCAGTTCTTC	-	-	TRBV7-9	TRBJ2-1
CASSNPGEQNTEAFF	TGTGCCAGCAGTAATCCGGGAGAACAGAACACTGAAGCTTTCTTT	-	-	TRBV28	TRBJ1-1
CASSELASGSHEQFF	TGCGCCAGCAGTGAGTTAGCTAGCGGGAGCCATGAGCAGTTCTTC	TRBD2	-	TRBV10-2	TRBJ2-1
CATSRDTKTAQEREPSETQYF	TGTGCCACCAGCAGAGATACTAAAACGGCCCAGGAGCGGGAGCCTTCAGAGACCCAGTACTTC	TRBD2	-	TRBV15	TRBJ2-5
CASSHSSGSFYEQYF	TGCGCCAGCAGCCACAGTAGCGGGAGTTTCTACGAGCAGTACTTC	TRBD2	-	TRBV4-1	TRBJ2-7
CASSQDIRGSLDTQYF	TGTGCCAGCAGCCAAGATATACGGGGGAGCCTGGATACGCAGTATTTT	-	once	TRBV14	TRBJ2-3
CASSFPAEGRDEQFF	TGTGCCAGCAGCTTCCCGGCGGAGGGAAGAGATGAGCAGTTCTTC	-	-	TRBV7-9	TRBJ2-1
CASSEAGGLYEQYF	TGTGCCAGCTCGGAAGCGGGAGGGCTCTACGAGCAGTACTTC	TRBD2	-	TRBV7-9	TRBJ2-7
CASSVPDRNTEAFF	TGTGCCAGCAGTGTGCCAGACAGGAACACTGAAGCTTTCTTT	-	few	TRBV6-1	TRBJ1-1
CASSLMTSGILGEQFF	TGTGCCAGCAGCTTAATGACTAGCGGGATCCTGGGTGAGCAGTTCTTC	TRBD2	-	TRBV7-3	TRBJ2-1
CASLVGTGFDEQFF	TGTGCCAGTCTGGTCGGGACAGGGTTTGATGAGCAGTTCTTC	TRBD1	once	TRBV5-5	TRBJ2-1
CASSEPPTGYENTGELFF	TGTGCCAGCAGTGAGCCGCCTACAGGGTACGAGAACACCGGGGAGCTGTTTTTT	-	-	TRBV25-1	TRBJ2-2
CASSDTAMGSGELFF	TGTGCCAGCAGTGACACCGCGATGGGTTCCGGGGAGCTGTTTTTT	-	once	TRBV6-4	TRBJ2-2
CSAEWRNYGYTF	TGCAGCGCCGAATGGAGGAACTATGGCTACACCTTC	-	-	TRBV29-1	TRBJ1-2
CPGTGDYEQYF	TGTCCCGGGACAGGGGACTACGAGCAGTACTTC	TRBD1	-	TRBV10-3	TRBJ2-7
CASSNRLAGEETQYF	TGTGCCAGCAGCAATCGACTAGCGGGAGAAGAGACCCAGTACTTC	TRBD2	-	TRBV11-1	TRBJ2-5
CASSHGLAGAGEQYF	TGTGCCAGCAGTCACGGACTAGCGGGAGCGGGGGAGCAGTACTTC	TRBD2	-	TRBV6-6	TRBJ2-7
CASSPTGVHEKLFF	TGTGCCAGCAGCCCGACAGGGGTTCATGAAAAACTGTTTTTT	TRBD1	few	TRBV6-5	TRBJ1-4
CATRPRDREYEQYF	TGTGCCACCCGCCCCCGGGACAGAGAATACGAGCAGTACTTC	TRBD1	-	TRBV27	TRBJ2-7
CASSLLAGAYNEQFF	TGTGCTAGCAGCTTACTAGCGGGAGCCTACAATGAGCAGTTCTTC	TRBD2	-	TRBV7-7	TRBJ2-1
CASSETVASAREQFF	TGTGCCAGCAGTGAAACGGTGGCCTCCGCTCGGGAGCAGTTCTTC	-	-	TRBV6-1	TRBJ2-1
CASSYARQGHHYGYTF	TGTGCCAGCAGCTACGCGCGACAGGGACATCACTATGGCTACACCTTC	TRBD1	-	TRBV11-2	TRBJ1-2
CASSSGQGGDEQFF	TGTGCCAGCAGCTCAGGACAGGGAGGGGATGAGCAGTTCTTC	-	-	TRBV7-3	TRBJ2-1
CASSLGQLMGYTF	TGTGCCAGCAGCCTGGGACAGCTAATGGGCTACACCTTC	TRBD1	-	TRBV6-6	TRBJ1-2